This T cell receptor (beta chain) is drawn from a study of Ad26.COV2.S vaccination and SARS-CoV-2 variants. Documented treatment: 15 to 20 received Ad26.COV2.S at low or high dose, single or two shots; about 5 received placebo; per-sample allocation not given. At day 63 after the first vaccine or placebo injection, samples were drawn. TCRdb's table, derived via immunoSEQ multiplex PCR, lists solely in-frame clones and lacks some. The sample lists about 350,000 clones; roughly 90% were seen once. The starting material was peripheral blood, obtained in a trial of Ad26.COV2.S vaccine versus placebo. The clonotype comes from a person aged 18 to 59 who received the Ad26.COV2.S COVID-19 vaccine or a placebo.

CDR3 coding DNA: TGTGCCAGTAGCTCACAGGCGAACACTGAAGCTTTCTTT. It specifies CASSSQANTEAFF. This chain links TRBV19 with TRBJ1-1; weak D call: TRBD1 (5 bases). V lost 6 bases, J lost 1 base, and 9 bases lay in between. Germline V gives CDR1 LNHDA, CDR2 SQIVND (reference sequence). CDR3 size: 13 residues.